Below are 20 T cell receptor beta chains sequenced from a single sample in a study of OX40 agonist ivuxolimab in advanced cancers. Data came from immunoSEQ multiplex PCR; TCRdb stores just in-frame clones and leaves some out. The sample consists of tens of thousands of clones, 80% of them appearing once. The input for sequencing was CD4+ or CD8+ T cells sorted from blood, taken in a trial of the OX40 agonist ivuxolimab. The receptors stem from an adult with an advanced solid tumor such as melanoma, head and neck, liver or kidney cancer.

This clone was counted only a few times. V and J are TRBV11-3 and TRBJ1-1; D unresolved. Germline V CDR1 and CDR2: SGHNT, YENEEA. The CDR3 length is 14 residues. Trimming removed 1 base at V and 3 bases at J, with 9 bases between. CDR3 DNA sequence: TGTGCCAGCAGCTTAGCCCGCGATGACACTGAAGCTTTCTTT. Its protein is CASSLARDDTEAFF.

The V call is TRBV10-3, the J call TRBJ2-7; D is undetermined. The CDR3 has 14 amino acids. Trimming removed 3 bases from V and 4 bases from J, with 13 bases in between. Germline CDR1 and CDR2: ENHRY and SYGVKD. CDR3 in DNA: TGTGCCATCAGTGACCAGCGTGTAGATTACGAGCAGTACTTC. Its translation: CAISDQRVDYEQYF.

The rearrangement uses TRBV19 and TRBJ2-1; possibly TRBD1 or TRBD2 for D (6 bases each). There are 16 residues in the CDR3. Germline loops: CDR1 LNHDA, CDR2 SQIVND (reference sequence). V lost 7 bases to trimming and J lost 4 bases, with 20 bases between them. The CDR3 sequence: CASIGGGGGPYNEQFF. The CDR3 nucleotides are TGTGCCAGTATCGGAGGCGGTGGGGGGCCGTACAATGAGCAGTTCTTC.

The chain couples TRBV19 to TRBJ1-6, with D perhaps matching TRBD1 (5 bases). The germline V gene has CDR1 LNHDA and CDR2 SQIVND (reference sequence). V was clipped by 1 base and J by 7 bases, with 11 bases between them. The CDR3 is 15 residues long. CDR3 sequence reads: CASSIGGGMNSPLHF. The CDR3, as DNA: TGTGCCAGTAGTATAGGCGGGGGTATGAATTCACCCCTCCACTTT.

The chain joins TRBV5-6 to TRBJ2-2; D might be TRBD1 (5 bases). CDR1 and CDR2 (germline): SGHDT, YYEEEE. Deletions cut 4 bases from V and 2 bases from J, with 15 bases between. CDR3 length: 16 residues. The chain's CDR3 is CASSPVGRVNTGELFF. In nucleotides, the CDR3 is TGTGCCAGCAGCCCCGTGGGCAGGGTTAACACCGGGGAGCTGTTTTTT.

The chain carries TRBV19 and TRBJ1-5; no firm D call. Germline CDR1 and CDR2: LNHDA and SQIVND (reference sequence). The CDR3 runs to 14 residues. Trimming took 5 bases from V and 0 from J, leaving 8 bases between them. The CDR3 is CASSWLGSNQPQHF. CDR3 DNA sequence: TGTGCCAGTAGTTGGCTTGGTAGCAATCAGCCCCAGCATTTT. Combining the CDR3 with reference TRBV19 and TRBJ1-5 gives the whole variable domain DGGITQSPKYLFRKEGQNVTLSCEQNLNHDAMYWYRQDPGQGLRLIYYSQIVNDFQKGDIAEGYSVSREKKESFPLTVTSAQKNPTAFYLCASSWLGSNQPQHFGDGTRLSIL.

This rearrangement joins TRBV19 to TRBJ1-2, with D unclear. The V and J ends lost 3 bases and 5 bases respectively, with 13 bases between them. CDR3 length equals 14 residues. Per the germline V gene, CDR1 is LNHDA and CDR2 is SQIVND (reference sequence). The CDR3 nucleotides read TGTGCCAGTAGTATTTCTGCAGGTATTTATGGCTACACCTTC. It codes for CASSISAGIYGYTF.

This chain uses TRBV6-6 with TRBJ1-5, with D possibly matching TRBD1 (5 bases). The CDR3 loop spans 14 amino acids. The germline V gene has CDR1 MNHNY and CDR2 SVGAGI (reference sequence). Trimming stripped 5 bases from V and 2 bases from J, with 10 bases between. The CDR3, as DNA: TGTGCCAGCAGTCCCGGAGGGGGCAATCAGCCCCAGCATTTT. Residues: CASSPGGGNQPQHF.

This clone was observed once. This chain uses TRBV7-3 with TRBJ2-3, with a tentative D call TRBD1 (6 bases). The germline V gene has CDR1 SGHTA and CDR2 FQGTGA. Trimming removed 5 bases at V and 0 bases at J, with 12 bases between. This CDR3 is 15 amino acids long. CDR3: CASSLGTLSTDTQYF. The CDR3 DNA reads as TGTGCCAGCAGCCTCGGGACACTCAGCACAGATACGCAGTATTTT. Supplemented by reference TRBV7-3 and TRBJ2-3, the full variable domain reads GAGVSQTPSNKVTEKGKYVELRCDPISGHTALYWYRQSLGQGPEFLIYFQGTGAADDSGLPNDRFFAVRPEGSVSTLKIQRTERGDSAVYLCASSLGTLSTDTQYFGPGTRLTVL.

This clone turned up a few times. This chain connects TRBV7-2 to TRBJ2-2; 9 positions match TRBD2. V was pared by 2 bases and J by 4 bases, with 2 bases of the junction left unmatched. Germline assignment: CDR1 SGHTA and CDR2 FQGNSA. CDR3 size: 15 residues. The CDR3 sequence is CASSLTRGGTGELFF. The CDR3, as DNA: TGTGCCAGCAGCTTAACGCGGGGGGGCACCGGGGAGCTGTTTTTT.

V gene TRBV4-1 combines with J gene TRBJ2-7; 8 positions match TRBD1. The ends lost 1 base at V and 2 bases at J; junction bases unmatched: 4. Germline V CDR1 and CDR2: MGHRA, YSYEKL. This CDR3 comprises 15 residues. The CDR3 nucleotides read TGCGCCAGCAGCCAAGTGCAGGGGGCTACCTACGAGCAGTACTTC. Translation: CASSQVQGATYEQYF.

V is TRBV6-9 and J is TRBJ1-1; possibly TRBD1 for D (5 bases). The CDR3 has 12 amino acids. CDR1 and CDR2 (germline): MNHGY, SVAAGI. Trimming shortened V by 7 bases and J by 3 bases, and 9 bases separated the two germline ends. The CDR3 is CASKPGDTEAFF. CDR3 DNA sequence: TGTGCCAGCAAGCCGGGGGACACTGAAGCTTTCTTT.

CDR3 residues: CASSQDWAGQETQYF. The CDR3 nucleotides read TGCGCCAGCAGCCAAGATTGGGCAGGGCAAGAGACCCAGTACTTC. The genes are TRBV4-1 and TRBJ2-5; tentatively, D is TRBD1 (5 bases). Germline lookup yields CDR1 MGHRA and CDR2 YSYEKL. Trimming took off 0 bases at V and 2 bases at J, with 10 bases between the two ends. The CDR3 has 15 residues.

The CDR3 sequence is CASSIGAGELFF. The DNA of the CDR3 is TGTGCCAGCTCCATCGGGGCCGGGGAGCTGTTTTTT. V usage is TRBV2 and J usage is TRBJ2-2, with D perhaps matching TRBD2 (5 bases). This CDR3 has 12 amino acids. Trimming left V 8 bases short and J 6 bases short, with 10 bases between. Germline values: CDR1 SNHLY, CDR2 FYNNEI.

The gene calls are TRBV19 and TRBJ2-1; maybe TRBD2 (6 bases). Germline loops: CDR1 LNHDA, CDR2 SQIVND (reference sequence). This CDR3 region has 15 residues. V was pared by 7 bases and J by 0 bases, with 13 bases between. The CDR3 loop is CASTGSGGSYNEQFF. CDR3 nucleotide sequence: TGTGCCAGTACCGGGTCCGGGGGCTCCTACAATGAGCAGTTCTTC.

The chain joins TRBV15 to TRBJ1-3; D is possibly TRBD1 (5 bases). The CDR3 is 19 residues long. Trimming took 0 bases from V and 4 from J, leaving 22 bases between them. The germline gives CDR1 LNHNV, CDR2 YYDKDF (reference sequence). CDR3 coding DNA: TGTGCCACCAGCAGAGATTACGGGACTTTGATGGGTCAAGGAAACACCATATATTTT. The encoded protein is CATSRDYGTLMGQGNTIYF.

This clone has a single count. The genes are TRBV27 and TRBJ2-1, with 9 bases identical to TRBD2. Germline-derived CDR1 and CDR2 are MNHEY and SMNVEV (reference sequence). The CDR3 spans 17 residues. V shed 3 bases and J 7 bases; nucleotides not matched to a gene: 13. CDR3 sequence reads: CASSFSRTLAGGNEQFF. As DNA, the CDR3 is TGTGCCAGCAGTTTTTCCCGGACTCTGGCGGGGGGGAATGAGCAGTTCTTC.

The CDR3 nucleotides read TGTGCCAGCAGAGGAGGCGGGGGAGCAGATACGCAGTATTTT. It encodes CASRGGGGADTQYF. The chain employs TRBV6-6 and TRBJ2-3, with 7 bases matching TRBD2. The ends lost 6 bases at V and 4 bases at J; junction bases unmatched: 7. CDR1 and CDR2 from the germline V gene are MNHNY and SVGAGI (reference sequence). CDR3 length equals 14 residues.

This rearrangement joins TRBV7-3 to TRBJ2-1; 9 positions match TRBD1. The CDR3 totals 15 residues. With 3 bases clipped from V and 5 bases from J, the junction kept 5 bases outside the gene matches. In germline, CDR1 is SGHTA, CDR2 FQGTGA. CDR3 protein: CASSFPGQGDNEQFF. As DNA, the CDR3 is TGTGCCAGCAGCTTCCCGGGACAGGGAGACAATGAGCAGTTCTTC.

Here the CDR3 DNA reads TGTGCCAGCAGCTTAGCCGGGGACAGTAGAAATTATGGCTACACCTTC. Protein sequence: CASSLAGDSRNYGYTF. V is TRBV7-9 and J is TRBJ1-2; 7 bases are shared with TRBD1. CDR3 length: 16 amino acids. Germline V gene lookup returns CDR1 SEHNR and CDR2 FQNEAQ (reference sequence). Trimming cost V 0 bases and J 5 bases; bases outside gene matches: 9.